What follows are 17 T cell receptor beta chains derived from one specimen sequenced in a study of response to subunit inactivated influenza vaccine. MiXCR was run by TCRdb on the RT-PCR reads, yielding one entry per CDR3 protein. This sample has 200,000 to 250,000 distinct CDR3 sequences; 9% to 15% occur once, and the top ten carry 7.8%. The specimen comprised non-naive T cells sorted from PBMCs, sampled 14 to 15 days before vaccination. The receptors were sampled from a man in his forties or fifties who received an inactivated influenza vaccine.

This clonotype was counted a few times. The chain carries TRBV5-1 and TRBJ2-2, with a tentative D call TRBD1 (5 bases). V lost 1 base and J lost 6, with 7 bases in between. Germline V gene sequence: CDR1 SGHRS, CDR2 YFSETQ. The CDR3 sequence is 13 residues long. The CDR3 loop reads CASSLKGSGELFF. The CDR3 DNA is TGCGCCAGCAGCTTGAAGGGGTCCGGGGAGCTGTTTTTT.

This clonotype was recorded a few times. The gene calls are TRBV5-1 and TRBJ2-7; D is unresolved. This CDR3 has 12 amino acids. The germline V and J ends were trimmed by 0 bases and 5 bases, with 6 bases remaining between them. Germline V lookup: CDR1 SGHRS, CDR2 YFSETQ. The CDR3 region is CASSLAPHEQYF. CDR3 sequence (DNA): TGCGCCAGCAGCTTGGCTCCCCACGAGCAGTACTTC.

This clonotype was seen only a few times. The rearrangement joins TRBV7-2 to TRBJ1-1, with D possibly matching TRBD1 (5 bases). Trimming took off 8 bases at V and 2 bases at J, with 15 bases between the two ends. The germline CDR1 and CDR2 sequences are SGHTA and FQGNSA. This CDR3 region has 14 residues. The CDR3 region has the DNA TGTGCCAGCGCCAAAGGCAGGACAAACACTGAAGCTTTCTTT. Translating it yields CASAKGRTNTEAFF.

In its sample, this clonotype was seen many times. V and J are TRBV11-2 and TRBJ2-2, with 9 bases that match TRBD2. Germline values: CDR1 SGHAT, CDR2 FQNNGV. The CDR3 sequence is 16 residues long. V was pared by 5 bases and J by 6 bases, with 10 bases of the junction left unmatched. The CDR3, as DNA: TGTGCCAGCAGCCCCCTAAGAGCGGGGGGTCCCGGGGAGCTGTTTTTT. Protein product: CASSPLRAGGPGELFF.

The chain employs TRBV4-3 and TRBJ2-3, with TRBD2 matching 10 bases. The CDR3 sequence is 19 residues long. V shed 1 base and J 1 base; nucleotides not matched to a gene: 11. Germline CDR1 reads LGHNA; CDR2 reads YSLEER. The CDR3 DNA reads TGCGCCAGCAGCCAAGGCCACCACCAGCGGGGGGGCCGCACAGATACGCAGTATTTT. Translation gives CASSQGHHQRGGRTDTQYF.

This clonotype appeared a few times. The chain links TRBV5-5 to TRBJ1-6; D is possibly TRBD1 (5 bases). The CDR3 has 15 amino acids. V was pared by 1 base and J by 10 bases, with 15 bases between. Germline CDR1 reads SGHKS; CDR2 reads YYEKEE (reference sequence). This chain's CDR3 is CASSLNLNRGSPLHF. For the CDR3, the DNA is TGTGCCAGCAGCTTGAACCTAAACCGGGGCTCACCCCTCCACTTT.

V and J are TRBV29-1 and TRBJ1-2, with unresolved D. The CDR3 runs to 12 residues. From germline, CDR1 is SQVTM and CDR2 ANQGSEA. Trimming removed 4 bases at V and 8 bases at J, with 14 bases between. Written as DNA, the CDR3 is TGCAGCGTTGGAACACAGTCTAGCGGCTACACCTTC. Amino acid sequence: CSVGTQSSGYTF.

The chain employs TRBV18 and TRBJ1-3; TRBD1 aligns across 7 bases. V trimming: 4 bases; J trimming: 1 base; junction bases outside the gene matches: 10. Germline CDR1 KGHSH, CDR2 LQKENI. The CDR3 length is 17 residues. For the CDR3, the DNA is TGTGCCAGCTCACTTACGACAGGGACATATTCTGGAAACACCATATATTTT. It translates to CASSLTTGTYSGNTIYF.

In this sample, this clonotype turned up many times. This chain links TRBV11-2 with TRBJ1-6; D remains unclear. The CDR3 spans 17 residues. The ends were cut back, 5 bases at V and 5 bases at J, with 19 bases in the middle. Germline CDR1 and CDR2: SGHAT and FQNNGV. CDR3 loop: CASSLSGSLGNNSPLHF. The CDR3 DNA reads TGTGCCAGCAGCCTGTCCGGGTCCCTAGGAAATAATTCACCCCTCCACTTT.

The CDR3: CSPISGDPGRNNEQFF. For the CDR3, the DNA is TGCAGTCCAATTAGCGGGGACCCCGGGAGAAACAATGAGCAGTTCTTC. The chain employs TRBV20-1 and TRBJ2-1; 8 bases align to TRBD2. CDR1 DFQATT and CDR2 SNEGSKA come from the germline V gene (reference sequence). J lost 5 bases, V lost 8 bases, and 17 bases had no gene match. The CDR3 has 16 amino acids.

The sample holds a few counts of this clonotype. The V and J genes are TRBV7-2 and TRBJ1-1, with D hard to call. This CDR3 is 15 amino acids long. The germline gives CDR1 SGHTA, CDR2 FQGNSA. Trimming took 5 bases from V and 0 from J, leaving 13 bases between them. CDR3 residues: CASSTRLGVNTEAFF. CDR3 DNA: TGTGCCAGCAGCACACGCCTGGGAGTGAACACTGAAGCTTTCTTT.

This clonotype was observed many times. The V call is TRBV29-1, the J call TRBJ1-1, with TRBD1 as a possible D gene (5 bases). The germline CDR1 and CDR2 sequences are SQVTM and ANQGSEA. This CDR3 spans 13 amino acids. Trimming removed 7 bases at V and 2 bases at J, with 14 bases between. The CDR3 loop reads CSALWGGNTEAFF. CDR3 in DNA: TGCAGCGCCCTTTGGGGGGGAAACACTGAAGCTTTCTTT. Supplemented by reference TRBV29-1 and TRBJ1-1, the full variable domain reads SAVISQKPSRDICQRGTSLTIQCQVDSQVTMMFWYRQQPGQSLTLIATANQGSEATYESGFVIDKFPISRPNLTFSTLTVSNMSPEDSSIYLCSALWGGNTEAFFGQGTRLTVV.

This clonotype was seen only a few times. The chain employs TRBV12-3 or TRBV12-4 and TRBJ2-7; 7 positions match TRBD2. The CDR3 has 14 residues. Germline trimming cut 2 bases from V and 5 bases from J; bases unmatched to any gene: 6. The CDR3 bases are TGTGCCAGCAGTTTAAGGACTGGGGGGGACGAGCAGTACTTC. Protein sequence: CASSLRTGGDEQYF.

This clonotype occurred a few times. This rearrangement joins TRBV20-1 to TRBJ2-3, with 12 positions matching TRBD2. With V trimmed by 5 bases and J by 11 bases, 11 bases remained unmatched. Germline V CDR1 and CDR2: DFQATT, SNEGSKA (reference sequence). This CDR3 contains 14 residues. CDR3 amino acids: CSAALAGGPRLQYF. The CDR3 coding sequence is TGCAGTGCTGCGCTAGCGGGAGGGCCCAGGTTGCAGTATTTT.

This clonotype was counted at least ten times. The V and J genes are TRBV20-1 and TRBJ1-5; D is undetermined. The germline V and J ends were trimmed by 0 bases and 6 bases, with 12 bases remaining between them. CDR3 size: 14 residues. Germline CDR1 DFQATT, CDR2 SNEGSKA (reference sequence). The CDR3 DNA is TGCAGTGCTAGAGACCCAGGAGACCCTCAGCCCCAGCATTTT. Its protein product is CSARDPGDPQPQHF.

This clonotype was observed a handful of times. This rearrangement joins TRBV24-1 to TRBJ2-5, with TRBD2 identical over 8 bases. The V segment lost 7 bases and the J segment 1 base; nucleotides outside the gene matches: 13. Germline values: CDR1 KGHDR, CDR2 SFDVKD. This CDR3 is 17 amino acids long. The DNA of the CDR3 is TGTGCCACCAGGGGAACGAGTCCCACTAGCGGCCAAGAGACCCAGTACTTC. The encoded protein is CATRGTSPTSGQETQYF.

This clonotype occurred a few times. The chain carries TRBV7-2 and TRBJ2-6; the D gene is possibly TRBD1 (5 bases). V was cut by 11 bases and J by 4 bases, with 18 bases left in between. The CDR3 covers 15 residues. Germline V lookup: CDR1 SGHTA, CDR2 FQGNSA. CDR3 amino acids: CAGARGDGGANVLTF. The DNA of the CDR3 is TGTGCCGGGGCAAGGGGTGATGGGGGGGCCAACGTCCTGACTTTC.